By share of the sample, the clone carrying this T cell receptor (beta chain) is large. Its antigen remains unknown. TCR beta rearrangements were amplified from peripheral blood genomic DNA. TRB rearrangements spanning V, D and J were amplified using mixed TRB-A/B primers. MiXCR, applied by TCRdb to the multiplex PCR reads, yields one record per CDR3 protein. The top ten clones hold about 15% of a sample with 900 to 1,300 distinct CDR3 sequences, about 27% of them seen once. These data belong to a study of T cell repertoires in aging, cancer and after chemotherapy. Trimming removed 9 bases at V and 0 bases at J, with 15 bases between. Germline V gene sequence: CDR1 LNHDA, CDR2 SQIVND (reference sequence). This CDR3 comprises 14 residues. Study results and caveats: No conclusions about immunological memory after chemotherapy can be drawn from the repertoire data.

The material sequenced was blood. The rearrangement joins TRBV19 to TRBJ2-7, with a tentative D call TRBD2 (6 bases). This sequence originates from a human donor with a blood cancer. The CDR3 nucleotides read TGTGCCAGCCGATTCGCGGGGAGCTCCTACGAGCAGTACTTC. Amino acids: CASRFAGSSYEQYF. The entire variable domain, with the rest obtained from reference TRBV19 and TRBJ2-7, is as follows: DGGITQSPKYLFRKEGQNVTLSCEQNLNHDAMYWYRQDPGQGLRLIYYSQIVNDFQKGDIAEGYSVSREKKESFPLTVTSAQKNPTAFYLCASRFAGSSYEQYFGPGTRLTVT.